These 30 T cell receptor beta chains were sequenced from one sample in a study of T-cell memory formation after mild COVID-19. MiXCR, applied by TCRdb to the 5' RACE reads, yields one record per CDR3 protein. The table lists around 200,000 distinct CDR3 sequences, roughly 10% of them singletons. Input material: PBMCs or a T cell subset sorted from them (not recorded which). The receptors shown here come from a man aged 18 to 29 who had mild COVID-19 (a few samples of this study predate the infection). Cell type and time point are not known.

This clonotype has more than one count but fewer than ten. This chain uses TRBV6-2 or TRBV6-3 with TRBJ1-5, with D unclear. Per germline, CDR1 MNHEY and CDR2 SVGEGT. V was shortened by 6 bases and J by 6 bases, with 15 bases between the two germline ends. This CDR3 is 14 amino acids long. The CDR3 loop is CASRVDLRGQPQHF. The DNA of the CDR3 is TGTGCCAGCAGGGTCGATCTCCGGGGTCAGCCCCAGCATTTT.

There are a few counts of this clonotype. The V gene is TRBV5-1, the J gene TRBJ2-7; the match to TRBD1 covers 7 bases. The length of the CDR3 is 14 residues. V lost 4 bases to trimming and J lost 0 bases; unmatched junction nucleotides: 4. Germline CDR1 is SGHRS and CDR2 is YFSETQ. The CDR3 is CASSPRDSSYEQYV. The CDR3 region has the DNA TGCGCCAGCAGCCCCCGGGACAGCTCCTACGAGCAGTACGTC.

The CDR3 coding sequence is TGTGCCAGCAGCGCCACAGACACAGATACGCAGTATTTT. It yields the protein CASSATDTDTQYF. The gene calls are TRBV7-2 and TRBJ2-3; unclear D gene. V was shortened by 5 bases and J by 2 bases, with 8 bases between the two germline ends. Germline V gene sequence: CDR1 SGHTA, CDR2 FQGNSA. This CDR3 is built from 13 residues.

This clonotype was seen ten or more times. This chain joins TRBV4-1 and TRBJ2-5, with D tentatively TRBD1 (6 bases). The V end was cut by 3 bases, the J end by 2 bases, with 13 bases between. The CDR3 has 15 residues. From germline, CDR1 is MGHRA and CDR2 YSYEKL. CDR3 residues: CASSQTRTVQETQYF. CDR3 nucleotide sequence: TGCGCCAGCAGCCAGACCCGGACAGTTCAAGAGACCCAGTACTTC.

This chain's CDR3 is CASSLWTSGGADNEQFF. The CDR3 DNA follows: TGTGCCAGCAGTCTATGGACTAGCGGGGGGGCCGATAATGAGCAGTTCTTC. This chain uses TRBV7-2 with TRBJ2-1; 15 nucleotides agree with TRBD2. V dropped 6 bases and J dropped 7; count of bases not matched to a gene: 10. Germline CDR1 and CDR2: SGHTA and FQGNSA. The CDR3 consists of 17 residues.

Only a few counts were recorded for this clonotype. This rearrangement joins TRBV5-4 to TRBJ2-1; 8 bases line up with TRBD1. The CDR3 sequence is 16 residues long. Germline V lookup: CDR1 SGHNT, CDR2 YYREEE (reference sequence). V trimming: 4 bases; J trimming: 6 bases; junction bases outside the gene matches: 12. CDR3 loop: CASSPPGQGAINEQFF. The CDR3 bases are TGTGCCAGCAGCCCCCCCGGGCAGGGGGCGATCAATGAGCAGTTCTTC.

This clonotype was seen a handful of times. The J gene is TRBJ2-1, the V gene TRBV3-1; the match to TRBD2 covers 12 bases. From germline, CDR1 is LGHDT and CDR2 YNNKEL (reference sequence). The CDR3 has 16 residues. Trimming cost V 5 bases and J 9 bases; bases outside gene matches: 11. Here the CDR3 reads CASSYNLAGGHGEQFF. DNA for the CDR3: TGTGCCAGCAGCTATAACCTAGCGGGGGGGCACGGTGAGCAGTTCTTC.

In its sample, this clonotype was seen many times. This chain uses TRBV5-1 with TRBJ1-5; a possible D gene is TRBD1 (6 bases). Trimming took off 4 bases at V and 1 base at J, with 12 bases between the two ends. The length of the CDR3 is 15 residues. Germline V gene data show CDR1 as SGHRS and CDR2 as YFSETQ. CDR3 DNA sequence: TGCGCCAGCAGCCCTGTAGGGGGAAGCAATCAGCCCCAGCATTTT. Encoded protein: CASSPVGGSNQPQHF.

The V and J genes are TRBV21-1 and TRBJ1-4; TRBD1, the table's D call, was not compared with the DNA. TRBV21-1 is assigned pseudogene status. This CDR3 region has 22 residues. CDR3 residues: CASSKGNRGPVTGNLGGEKLFF. CDR3 nucleotides: TGTGCCAGCAGCAAAGGGAATCGAGGCCCCGTGACAGGAAACCTCGGGGGTGAAAAACTGTTTTTT.

In this sample, this clonotype turned up many times. The chain recombines TRBV5-1 with TRBJ2-3, with a tentative D call TRBD1 (6 bases). This CDR3 spans 12 amino acids. V was shortened by 6 bases and J by 1 base, with 6 bases between the two germline ends. Germline CDR1 SGHRS, CDR2 YFSETQ. CDR3 nucleotides: TGCGCCAGCACAGGGGGCACAGATACGCAGTATTTT. This translates into CASTGGTDTQYF.

This clonotype was seen only a few times. This chain joins TRBV10-3 and TRBJ2-5; tentatively, D is TRBD2 (6 bases). Germline lookup yields CDR1 ENHRY and CDR2 SYGVKD. This CDR3 has 16 amino acids. V was shortened by 1 base and J by 0 bases, with 12 bases between the two germline ends. The CDR3 nucleotides read TGTGCCATCAGTGAGTACCCCCGGGAGAACCAAGAGACCCAGTACTTC. Amino acid sequence: CAISEYPRENQETQYF.

This clonotype occurred a few times. V usage is TRBV6-5 and J usage is TRBJ2-5, with 8 bases that match TRBD2. This CDR3 contains 14 residues. Unmatched junction bases numbered 2, after V lost 0 bases and J lost 5 bases. CDR1 and CDR2 (germline): MNHEY, SVGAGI. The CDR3 loop is CASSYSSGGETQYF. The DNA for the CDR3 is TGTGCCAGCAGTTACTCAAGCGGGGGTGAGACCCAGTACTTC.

This clonotype has only a few counts. The CDR3 protein is CASKGTSGGAWDTQYF. The CDR3 DNA follows: TGTGCCAGCAAAGGGACTAGCGGGGGGGCCTGGGATACGCAGTATTTT. This sequence joins TRBV6-2 or TRBV6-3 and TRBJ2-3, with TRBD2 matching over 16 bases. The CDR3 sequence is 16 residues long. The germline V gene encodes CDR1 MNHEY and CDR2 SVGEGT. V was pared by 7 bases and J by 6 bases, with 7 bases of the junction left unmatched.

This clonotype occurred many times. The chain recombines TRBV6-6 with TRBJ1-3; no reliable D call. The ends were cut back, 0 bases at V and 0 bases at J, with 12 bases in the middle. From germline, CDR1 is MNHNY and CDR2 SVGAGI (reference sequence). The CDR3 has 17 amino acids. The CDR3 DNA is TGTGCCAGCAGTTACTCGAGCCGACTGAGCTCTGGAAACACCATATATTTT. It specifies CASSYSSRLSSGNTIYF.

This chain links TRBV5-6 with TRBJ1-2; D remains unclear. Germline V lookup: CDR1 SGHDT, CDR2 YYEEEE. The V gene lost 1 base and the J gene lost 3 bases, with 7 bases spanning the gap. The CDR3 runs to 13 residues. CDR3 sequence reads: CASSLTLHYGYTF. For the CDR3, the DNA is TGTGCCAGCAGCTTGACACTCCACTATGGCTACACCTTC.

This clonotype was seen a few times. The chain links TRBV5-1 to TRBJ1-2; D perhaps matches TRBD1 (5 bases). Deletions cut 0 bases from V and 6 bases from J, with 9 bases between. Germline V CDR1 and CDR2: SGHRS, YFSETQ. The CDR3 loop spans 13 amino acids. The CDR3 DNA reads as TGCGCCAGCAGCTTGGGATCACAGGATGGCTACACCTTC. The encoded protein is CASSLGSQDGYTF.

This clonotype appeared many times. The gene calls are TRBV29-1 and TRBJ1-2; D is undetermined. CDR1 is SQVTM, CDR2 ANQGSEA, per germline. V dropped 0 bases and J dropped 4 bases, with 15 bases sitting between them. The CDR3 runs to 15 residues. The CDR3 loop is CSVEDPRLSLYGYTF. DNA for the CDR3: TGCAGCGTTGAAGACCCCCGACTTTCCCTCTATGGCTACACCTTC. Together with reference TRBV29-1 and TRBJ1-2, the CDR3 gives the full variable domain: SAVISQKPSRDICQRGTSLTIQCQVDSQVTMMFWYRQQPGQSLTLIATANQGSEATYESGFVIDKFPISRPNLTFSTLTVSNMSPEDSSIYLCSVEDPRLSLYGYTFGSGTRLTVV.

This clonotype appeared a few times. This sequence joins TRBV7-2 and TRBJ2-1; 9 positions match TRBD2. Unmatched junction bases numbered 4, after V lost 0 bases and J lost 1 base. CDR3 length: 17 residues. Germline V CDR1 and CDR2: SGHTA, FQGNSA. The CDR3 sequence: CASSLARLAGSYNEQFF. CDR3 nucleotides: TGTGCCAGCAGCTTAGCGAGGCTAGCGGGGTCCTACAATGAGCAGTTCTTC.

This clonotype was observed a handful of times. The V call is TRBV20-1, the J call TRBJ2-1; 11 nucleotides agree with TRBD2. CDR3 size: 15 residues. V lost 1 base to trimming and J lost 10 bases; unmatched junction nucleotides: 9. The germline V gene encodes CDR1 DFQATT and CDR2 SNEGSKA (reference sequence). CDR3 sequence (DNA): TGCAGTGCTAGAGCTAGCGGGGGGCTGACAAGAGAGCAGTTCTTC. It yields the protein CSARASGGLTREQFF.

The chain combines TRBV4-3 with TRBJ2-3, with TRBD1 matching over 7 bases. CDR1 is LGHNA, CDR2 YSLEER, per germline. Germline trimming cut 1 base from V and 4 bases from J; bases unmatched to any gene: 5. The CDR3 has 15 residues. CDR3 nucleotide sequence: TGCGCCAGCAGCCAAGTTACCAGGGGGTCAGATACGCAGTATTTT. This gives the protein CASSQVTRGSDTQYF.

The chain has TRBV6-6 and TRBJ1-1; D possibly corresponds to TRBD1 (6 bases). Germline V gene data show CDR1 as MNHNY and CDR2 as SVGAGI (reference sequence). V was clipped by 6 bases and J by 1 base, with 18 bases between them. This CDR3 comprises 16 residues. The CDR3 sequence is CASSLILGGSNTEAFF. The DNA for the CDR3 is TGTGCCAGCAGCCTTATTCTGGGGGGCTCGAACACTGAAGCTTTCTTT.

The table lists this clonotype with a few counts. The V gene is TRBV7-2, the J gene TRBJ2-2, with TRBD1 matching over 9 bases. J lost 7 bases, V lost 5 bases, and 11 bases had no gene match. There are 16 residues in the CDR3. Germline CDR1 SGHTA, CDR2 FQGNSA. CDR3 protein: CASSRNRGQSNGELFF. The CDR3 DNA reads as TGTGCCAGCAGCCGCAACAGGGGGCAGTCTAACGGGGAGCTGTTTTTT.

The chain uses TRBV20-1 and TRBJ2-1; 12 bases agree with TRBD1. This CDR3 is 13 amino acids long. Germline lookup yields CDR1 DFQATT and CDR2 SNEGSKA (reference sequence). With V trimmed by 7 bases and J by 7 bases, 5 bases remained unmatched. CDR3 sequence (DNA): TGCAGTGTTCCGGGACAGGGGGCTAATGAGCAGTTCTTC. Its protein is CSVPGQGANEQFF.

The CDR3 DNA is TGTGCCAGCGGGGACAGTTTCCTCACTGAAGCTTTCTTT. Its protein product is CASGDSFLTEAFF. This rearrangement joins TRBV28 to TRBJ1-1; 7 bases map to TRBD1. Per the germline V gene, CDR1 is MDHEN and CDR2 is SYDVKM. The CDR3 contains 13 residues. The trim removed 8 bases at V and 4 bases at J, leaving 7 bases unmatched.

V usage is TRBV6-2 or TRBV6-3 and J usage is TRBJ2-7; D is unresolved. Germline assignment: CDR1 MNHEY and CDR2 SVGEGT. The CDR3 is made up of 11 amino acids. Trimming cost V 8 bases and J 12 bases, with 17 bases left between them. The CDR3 DNA reads TGTGCCAGCCAAAAATATGGGGTATGGTACGTC. Protein product: CASQKYGVWYV.

This clonotype occurred a few times. The chain is built from TRBV5-1 and TRBJ2-2; 12 bases line up with TRBD2. Trimming cost V 1 base and J 9 bases; bases outside gene matches: 13. The V gene's germline CDR1 is SGHRS and CDR2 YFSETQ. The CDR3 has 18 amino acids. The CDR3 reads CASSLSSGGVLDPRELFF. The CDR3 region has the DNA TGCGCCAGCAGCTTGTCTAGCGGGGGGGTCTTGGACCCCCGGGAGCTGTTTTTT.

This clonotype was detected only a few times. V gene TRBV5-1 combines with J gene TRBJ2-3; the D is unclear. The CDR3 extends over 14 amino acids. CDR1 is SGHRS and CDR2 is YFSETQ in the germline V gene. Trimming stripped 2 bases from V and 4 bases from J, with 11 bases between. The DNA for the CDR3 is TGCGCCAGCAGCTTTAGCAATCCGGCAGATACGCAGTATTTT. Protein: CASSFSNPADTQYF.

This clonotype was detected many times. The chain uses TRBV28 and TRBJ2-5, with D perhaps being TRBD1 or TRBD2 (6 bases each). Germline V gives CDR1 MDHEN, CDR2 SYDVKM. The length of the CDR3 is 16 residues. The germline V and J ends were trimmed by 2 bases and 3 bases, with 16 bases remaining between them. The CDR3 nucleotides are TGTGCCAGCAGTTTAGGAGGGGGAGGCGGTGAAGAGACCCAGTACTTC. It yields the protein CASSLGGGGGEETQYF.

V and J are TRBV15 and TRBJ1-2; the match to TRBD1 covers 9 bases. This CDR3 is built from 15 residues. V lost 1 base, J lost 4 bases, and 4 bases stayed unmatched. Germline V CDR1 and CDR2: LNHNV, YYDKDF (reference sequence). CDR3 loop: CATSRAGQGLYGYTF. The CDR3 nucleotides are TGTGCCACCAGCAGAGCGGGACAGGGACTCTATGGCTACACCTTC.

This clonotype was counted a few times. The chain links TRBV7-2 to TRBJ1-2; D gene uncertain. The CDR3 runs 13 residues. CDR1 is SGHTA and CDR2 is FQGNSA in the germline V gene. Trimming shortened V by 2 bases and J by 4 bases, and 8 bases separated the two germline ends. The CDR3 reads CASSLLSGYGYTF. In DNA form, the CDR3 reads TGTGCCAGCAGCTTATTATCAGGCTATGGCTACACCTTC.